These 22 T cell receptor beta chains originate from one sample sequenced in a study of blood T cell repertoires in COVID-19. The assay was immunoSEQ multiplex PCR, and TCRdb's table has in-frame clones only and misses some. The table records 150,000 to 200,000 clones, around 80% of them present only once. Sequencing input: peripheral blood. The source is a woman of 80 years or more with COVID-19, enrolled during active disease.

V and J are TRBV2 and TRBJ2-5; 9 bases map to TRBD1. Germline V gene lookup returns CDR1 SNHLY and CDR2 FYNNEI. The CDR3 spans 13 residues. Losses at the gene ends were 10 bases for V and 4 bases for J; bases not matched to a gene: 7. The CDR3 sequence: CAKTGTGLETQYF. The CDR3 DNA sequence: TGTGCCAAGACCGGGACAGGGTTAGAGACCCAGTACTTC.

The genes are TRBV6-5 and TRBJ2-1; 11 bases map to TRBD2. V dropped 5 bases and J dropped 5; count of bases not matched to a gene: 5. Germline CDR1 and CDR2: MNHEY and SVGAGI. The CDR3 is 15 residues long. DNA of the CDR3: TGTGCCAGCAGTCCTAGCGGGAGGAGAGACAATGAGCAGTTCTTC. This encodes CASSPSGRRDNEQFF.

The genes are TRBV21-1 and TRBJ2-1; the table gives TRBD2 as D, unverified against the DNA. TRBV21-1 is shown as a pseudogene. The CDR3 is made up of 17 amino acids. The CDR3 spells CASSKGTSGDFYNEQFF. The CDR3 region has the DNA TGTGCCAGCAGCAAAGGGACTAGCGGGGATTTCTACAATGAGCAGTTCTTC.

This clone was observed once. The chain's CDR3 is CASNPGIRGTEAFF. The CDR3 DNA sequence: TGTGCCAGCAACCCAGGGATCCGTGGCACTGAAGCTTTCTTT. J is TRBJ1-1 and V is TRBV7-9; D possibly corresponds to TRBD1 (5 bases). The CDR3 contains 14 residues. V dropped 7 bases and J dropped 4 bases, with 16 bases sitting between them. Germline V lookup: CDR1 SEHNR, CDR2 FQNEAQ (reference sequence).

The chain recombines TRBV18 with TRBJ2-7; TRBD2 aligns across 16 bases. The J segment lost 7 bases and the V segment lost 6 bases, leaving 15 bases of the junction unmatched. Germline V gene lookup returns CDR1 KGHSH and CDR2 LQKENI. The CDR3 has 18 amino acids. This CDR3 is CASSSRPGLAGGPVEQYF. CDR3 sequence (DNA): TGTGCCAGCTCGTCTCGTCCGGGACTAGCGGGAGGGCCCGTAGAGCAGTACTTC.

This clone was counted once. The gene calls are TRBV18 and TRBJ2-3; D is uncertain. Looked up from germline, CDR1 is KGHSH and CDR2 is LQKENI. Trimming took 5 bases from V and 2 from J, leaving 8 bases between them. The CDR3 has 13 amino acids. Written as DNA, the CDR3 is TGTGCCAGCTCAGGAGTCATCACAGATACGCAGTATTTT. This encodes CASSGVITDTQYF. Variable domain in full (rest from reference TRBV18 and TRBJ2-3): NAGVMQNPRHLVRRRGQEARLRCSPMKGHSHVYWYRQLPEEGLKFMVYLQKENIIDESGMPKERFSAEFPKEGPSILRIQQVVRGDSAAYFCASSGVITDTQYFGPGTRLTVL.

The J gene is TRBJ1-2, the V gene TRBV6-1; 9 bases line up with TRBD1. This CDR3 region has 14 residues. CDR1 and CDR2 from the germline V gene are MNHNS and SASEGT. Germline trimming cut 0 bases from V and 7 bases from J; bases unmatched to any gene: 3. The CDR3 DNA follows: TGTGCCAGCAGTGAAGCGGGACAGGGTCGTGGCTACACCTTC. This sequence encodes CASSEAGQGRGYTF.

The rearrangement links TRBV28 to TRBJ2-1; D may be TRBD1 (6 bases). V lost 4 bases and J lost 8, with 27 bases in between. This CDR3 contains 18 residues. Germline V gives CDR1 MDHEN, CDR2 SYDVKM. CDR3 DNA sequence: TGTGCCAGCAGTTCCCCCCTCTTCGCCCTGACAGGTCGGTATGAGCAGTTCTTC. Residues: CASSSPLFALTGRYEQFF.

V gene TRBV9 combines with J gene TRBJ2-1; a possible D gene is TRBD2 (6 bases). V dropped 0 bases and J dropped 8 bases, with 18 bases sitting between them. Germline-derived CDR1 and CDR2 are SGDLS and YYNGEE. The CDR3 sequence is 16 residues long. The CDR3 region has the DNA TGTGCCAGCAGCGTAGGGGCCGGAGGGATGGTTGATGAGCAGTTCTTC. As protein: CASSVGAGGMVDEQFF.

This rearrangement joins TRBV6-5 to TRBJ2-3, with 8 bases that match TRBD1. The CDR3 runs to 15 residues. V dropped 2 bases and J dropped 8; count of bases not matched to a gene: 9. In germline, CDR1 is MNHEY, CDR2 SVGAGI. CDR3 in amino acids: CASSYPTQGVGTQYF. CDR3 DNA sequence: TGTGCCAGCAGTTACCCAACACAGGGGGTGGGTACGCAGTATTTT.

The rearrangement links TRBV27 to TRBJ2-1; a possible D gene is TRBD1 (6 bases). This CDR3 spans 15 amino acids. Trimming took 6 bases from V and 2 from J, leaving 14 bases between them. Per the germline V gene, CDR1 is MNHEY and CDR2 is SMNVEV (reference sequence). CDR3 nucleotide sequence: TGTGCCAGCAGACCCGGGACATCTGCCTACAATGAGCAGTTCTTC. This gives the protein CASRPGTSAYNEQFF.

This sequence joins TRBV7-9 and TRBJ2-3; 7 bases agree with TRBD2. This CDR3 has 15 residues. The junction had 11 bases not matched to a gene; V was cut back by 6 bases and J by 5 bases. The V gene's germline CDR1 is SEHNR and CDR2 FQNEAQ (reference sequence). This CDR3 reads CASSSGLVEGDTQYF. The CDR3 DNA sequence: TGTGCCAGCAGTTCCGGACTAGTAGAGGGAGATACGCAGTATTTT.

This sequence joins TRBV3-1 (or the pseudogene TRBV3-2) and TRBJ1-2, with D possibly TRBD1 on 5 matching bases. The length of the CDR3 is 14 residues. The germline V and J ends were trimmed by 3 bases and 8 bases, with 16 bases remaining between them. CDR1 and CDR2 from the germline V gene are LGHDT and YNNKEL (reference sequence). CDR3 sequence reads: CASSQVDSSRGYTF. CDR3 coding DNA: TGTGCCAGCAGCCAGGTTGACAGCTCGCGGGGCTACACCTTC.

The table lists this clone with a few counts. V usage is TRBV7-9 and J usage is TRBJ2-1, with D possibly matching TRBD1 (5 bases). In germline, CDR1 is SEHNR, CDR2 FQNEAQ (reference sequence). CDR3 length equals 15 residues. The germline V and J ends were trimmed by 3 bases and 4 bases, with 13 bases remaining between them. CDR3 in amino acids: CASSFLGQLYNEQFF. DNA for the CDR3: TGTGCCAGCAGCTTCCTTGGACAACTTTACAATGAGCAGTTCTTC.

This chain connects TRBV7-9 to TRBJ2-7; a weak D match, TRBD1 (6 bases). The V gene's germline CDR1 is SEHNR and CDR2 FQNEAQ (reference sequence). The CDR3 covers 14 residues. V was cut by 4 bases and J by 2 bases, with 12 bases left in between. CDR3 amino acids: CASSSYRDPYEQYF. CDR3 DNA: TGTGCCAGCAGCTCCTACAGGGACCCCTACGAGCAGTACTTC.

This sequence joins TRBV5-6 and TRBJ1-2; D might be TRBD1 (6 bases). With 1 base removed from V and 5 bases from J, the gap between germline ends came to 12 bases. The CDR3 contains 14 residues. Per germline, CDR1 SGHDT and CDR2 YYEEEE. The CDR3 DNA is TGTGCCAGCAGCTTGATACAGGGAAATTATGGCTACACCTTC. Protein product: CASSLIQGNYGYTF.

The genes are TRBV6-5 and TRBJ2-5; 10 bases are a match to TRBD1. This CDR3 is built from 15 residues. J was trimmed by 5 bases and V by 2 bases; bases with no gene match: 5. CDR1 is MNHEY and CDR2 is SVGAGI in the germline V gene. CDR3 sequence reads: CASSYAGQGTETQYF. Here the CDR3 DNA reads TGTGCCAGCAGTTACGCGGGACAGGGGACGGAGACCCAGTACTTC.

V and J are TRBV9 and TRBJ2-5, with 12 bases fitting TRBD2. The V segment lost 4 bases and the J segment 3 bases; nucleotides outside the gene matches: 7. The germline CDR1 and CDR2 sequences are SGDLS and YYNGEE. This CDR3 contains 16 residues. CDR3 in DNA: TGTGCCAGCAGCTCACGGACTAGCGGGATCAAAGAGACCCAGTACTTC. It is translated as CASSSRTSGIKETQYF.

The count of this clone is one. The chain uses TRBV30 and TRBJ1-6; 9 bases map to TRBD1. The V gene end was trimmed by 2 bases and the J gene end by 6 bases; junction bases not matched to a gene: 5. There are 15 residues in the CDR3. Germline V CDR1 and CDR2: GTSNPN, SVGIG (reference sequence). In nucleotides, the CDR3 is TGTGCCTGGAGTATCCTGGACAGGGGTAATTCACCCCTCCACTTT. It is translated as CAWSILDRGNSPLHF. The full variable domain, in which reference TRBV30 and TRBJ1-6 provide the parts outside the CDR3, is SQTIHQWPATLVQPVGSPLSLECTVEGTSNPNLYWYRQAAGRGLQLLFYSVGIGQISSEVPQNLSASRPQDRQFILSSKKLLLSDSGFYLCAWSILDRGNSPLHFGNGTRLTVT.

This clone was recorded a few times. CDR3 coding DNA: TGTGCCAGCAGTTTATGGGGGGTGGGGACTCAAAAGAACACTGAAGCTTTCTTT. Amino acid sequence: CASSLWGVGTQKNTEAFF. This sequence joins TRBV28 and TRBJ1-1, with D perhaps TRBD1 (5 bases). Per germline, CDR1 MDHEN and CDR2 SYDVKM. Trimming cost V 0 bases and J 1 base, with 18 bases left between them. The length of the CDR3 is 18 residues.

The V and J genes are TRBV14 and TRBJ2-5; 12 bases agree with TRBD1. Unmatched junction bases numbered 8, after V lost 4 bases and J lost 5 bases. Germline CDR1 reads SGHDN; CDR2 reads FVKESK. This CDR3 has 16 amino acids. The DNA of the CDR3 is TGTGCCAGCAGCCTGACCCGGGACAGGGGGCGTGAGACCCAGTACTTC. This gives the protein CASSLTRDRGRETQYF.

This chain joins TRBV4-1 and TRBJ2-7; D is ambiguous. The V end lost 0 bases, the J end lost 6 bases, and 9 bases lay between the germline ends. Germline V gene lookup returns CDR1 MGHRA and CDR2 YSYEKL. The CDR3 is 13 amino acids. The CDR3 protein is CASSQEPTSEQYF. The CDR3 DNA reads as TGCGCCAGCAGCCAAGAACCCACTTCCGAGCAGTACTTC.